This passage covers 20 T cell receptor beta chains from one sample sequenced in a study of technical replicates of blood from a few donors. Method: immunoSEQ multiplex PCR; TCRdb's copy keeps in-frame clones and lacks some. The sample holds 91,000 or so clones, 95% seen once. What was sequenced was T cells isolated from PBMCs. The receptors were sampled from a human donor in good health.

The chain is built from TRBV14 and TRBJ2-1, with a weak D call TRBD2 (6 bases). CDR3 size: 15 residues. Germline CDR1 SGHDN, CDR2 FVKESK. V lost 3 bases and J lost 2, with 11 bases in between. The CDR3 DNA is TGTGCCAGCAGCCAGGGGCGGGGAACCTACAATGAGCAGTTCTTC. Translated, it gives CASSQGRGTYNEQFF.

The chain links TRBV2 to TRBJ2-7; 10 positions match TRBD2. V lost 7 bases, J lost 2 bases, and 8 bases stayed unmatched. In germline, CDR1 is SNHLY, CDR2 FYNNEI. This CDR3 is built from 15 residues. DNA for the CDR3: TGTGCCAGCAATCCTAGCGGGAGTACAGCCTACGAGCAGTACTTC. As protein: CASNPSGSTAYEQYF.

This sequence joins TRBV28 and TRBJ2-1, with 10 bases that match TRBD2. V trimming: 5 bases; J trimming: 4 bases; junction bases outside the gene matches: 11. CDR1 is MDHEN and CDR2 is SYDVKM in the germline V gene. The CDR3 runs to 17 residues. Written as DNA, the CDR3 is TGTGCCAGCAGTCCCCTCTTAGCGGGAGGAATTTACAATGAGCAGTTCTTC. Translation: CASSPLLAGGIYNEQFF.

The chain uses TRBV7-9 and TRBJ1-4; 9 nucleotides align to TRBD1. With V trimmed by 4 bases and J by 4 bases, 4 bases remained unmatched. The CDR3 spans 15 residues. The germline V gene has CDR1 SEHNR and CDR2 FQNEAQ (reference sequence). CDR3 nucleotides: TGTGCCAGCAGCTGGGGACAGGGAGGTAATGAAAAACTGTTTTTT. Translation gives CASSWGQGGNEKLFF.

This clone was detected once. CDR3 protein: CASSLSTEGTQYF. CDR3 bases: TGTGCCAGCAGCTTATCGACGGAGGGGACCCAGTACTTC. The rearrangement joins TRBV7-9 to TRBJ2-5, with D tentatively TRBD2 (6 bases). The length of the CDR3 is 13 residues. Trimming took 2 bases from V and 7 from J, leaving 11 bases between them. The germline V gene has CDR1 SEHNR and CDR2 FQNEAQ (reference sequence). The entire variable domain, with the rest obtained from reference TRBV7-9 and TRBJ2-5, is as follows: DTGVSQNPRHKITKRGQNVTFRCDPISEHNRLYWYRQTLGQGPEFLTYFQNEAQLEKSRLLSDRFSAERPKGSFSTLEIQRTEQGDSAMYLCASSLSTEGTQYFGPGTRLLVL.

The chain has TRBV6-1 and TRBJ1-2; the D gene is possibly TRBD1 (5 bases). The CDR3 is 14 amino acids. Germline assignment: CDR1 MNHNS and CDR2 SASEGT. With 4 bases removed from V and 1 base from J, the gap between germline ends came to 10 bases. The CDR3 reads CASSATVLNYGYTF. CDR3 DNA: TGTGCCAGCAGTGCGACAGTGCTTAACTATGGCTACACCTTC.

This chain connects TRBV19 to TRBJ1-1; perhaps TRBD1 as D (5 bases). Germline values: CDR1 LNHDA, CDR2 SQIVND (reference sequence). This CDR3 region has 14 residues. Trimming shortened V by 7 bases and J by 1 base, and 13 bases separated the two germline ends. Here the CDR3 DNA reads TGTGCCAGTACCATGACACAGGCGAACACTGAAGCTTTCTTT. Its protein product is CASTMTQANTEAFF.

The chain couples TRBV28 to TRBJ2-1; 11 bases fit TRBD1. The CDR3 totals 15 residues. In germline, CDR1 is MDHEN, CDR2 SYDVKM. The trim removed 7 bases at V and 5 bases at J, leaving 7 bases unmatched. The CDR3: CASTLGQGVNNEQFF. The DNA for the CDR3 is TGTGCCAGCACCCTGGGACAGGGGGTCAACAATGAGCAGTTCTTC.

The rearrangement links TRBV7-9 to TRBJ1-1, with 7 bases lining up with TRBD1. The V gene's germline CDR1 is SEHNR and CDR2 FQNEAQ (reference sequence). The trim removed 6 bases at V and 3 bases at J, leaving 4 bases unmatched. CDR3 length: 13 residues. The CDR3 reads CASSPTGDTEAFF. In DNA form, the CDR3 reads TGTGCCAGCAGTCCAACAGGGGACACTGAAGCTTTCTTT. The full variable domain, in which reference TRBV7-9 and TRBJ1-1 provide the parts outside the CDR3, is DTGVSQNPRHKITKRGQNVTFRCDPISEHNRLYWYRQTLGQGPEFLTYFQNEAQLEKSRLLSDRFSAERPKGSFSTLEIQRTEQGDSAMYLCASSPTGDTEAFFGQGTRLTVV.

This clone was recorded once. This chain joins TRBV5-1 and TRBJ2-2; 7 nucleotides line up with TRBD1. The CDR3 loop spans 15 amino acids. Germline-derived CDR1 and CDR2 are SGHRS and YFSETQ. V lost 0 bases and J lost 6; bases outside the gene matches: 5. In nucleotides, the CDR3 is TGCGCCAGCAGCTTGGGACAGGGAATACCCGGGGAGCTGTTTTTT. This codes for CASSLGQGIPGELFF.

The gene calls are TRBV18 and TRBJ2-1, with 9 bases lining up with TRBD1. Trimming removed 6 bases from V and 2 bases from J; junction bases left unmatched: 8. CDR1 is KGHSH and CDR2 is LQKENI in the germline V gene. This CDR3 spans 16 amino acids. CDR3 in amino acids: CASSRDRVGTYNEQFF. CDR3 nucleotide sequence: TGTGCCAGCTCCCGGGACAGGGTAGGAACCTACAATGAGCAGTTCTTC.

The chain joins TRBV19 to TRBJ2-7, with a weak D call TRBD2 (5 bases). From germline, CDR1 is LNHDA and CDR2 SQIVND (reference sequence). This CDR3 contains 14 residues. Trimming took off 6 bases at V and 2 bases at J, with 14 bases between the two ends. The CDR3 protein is CASRYSDGAYEQYF. The CDR3 DNA follows: TGTGCCAGTAGATACTCGGACGGGGCCTACGAGCAGTACTTC.

J is TRBJ1-1 and V is TRBV10-1; the D gene is possibly TRBD1 (6 bases). The CDR3 has 13 residues. Trimming removed 7 bases at V and 0 bases at J, with 9 bases between. Germline CDR1 WNHNN, CDR2 SYGVQD (reference sequence). In DNA, the CDR3 is TGCGCCAGCAAGGGACATTTGAACACTGAAGCTTTCTTT. It encodes CASKGHLNTEAFF.

The J gene is TRBJ2-5, the V gene TRBV7-7; tentative D call: TRBD1 (5 bases). Per the germline V gene, CDR1 is SSHAT and CDR2 is FNYEAQ (reference sequence). The V gene lost 6 bases and the J gene lost 5 bases, with 16 bases spanning the gap. CDR3 size: 14 residues. The CDR3 bases are TGTGCCAGCAGTCCAAAGGACAACTCGGAGACCCAGTACTTC. Protein: CASSPKDNSETQYF. Complete variable domain (other parts from reference TRBV7-7 and TRBJ2-5): GAGVSQSPRYKVTKRGQDVTLRCDPISSHATLYWYQQALGQGPEFLTYFNYEAQPDKSGLPSDRFSAERPEGSISTLTIQRTEQRDSAMYRCASSPKDNSETQYFGPGTRLLVL.

This clone has just one count. The rearrangement uses TRBV5-5 and TRBJ2-5; TRBD2 matches at 13 bases. This CDR3 contains 16 residues. In germline, CDR1 is SGHKS, CDR2 YYEKEE (reference sequence). Trimming removed 4 bases from V and 7 bases from J; junction bases left unmatched: 10. CDR3 nucleotides: TGTGCCAGCAGCGTAACTAGCGGGGGGGCCATGGTGACCCAGTACTTC. This gives the protein CASSVTSGGAMVTQYF.

The chain carries TRBV21-1 and TRBJ2-7; the table names TRBD2, a call not compared with the DNA. TRBV21-1 corresponds to a pseudogene. The CDR3 is made up of 17 amino acids. CDR3 in DNA: TGTGCCAGCAGCAAAGGACTAGCGGGTTACTGCTACTACGAGCAGTACTTC. It codes for CASSKGLAGYCYYEQYF.

The rearrangement links TRBV14 to TRBJ1-1; 9 positions agree with TRBD1. The V segment lost 2 bases and the J segment 4 bases; nucleotides outside the gene matches: 5. The germline V gene encodes CDR1 SGHDN and CDR2 FVKESK. The CDR3 extends over 15 amino acids. In DNA form, the CDR3 reads TGTGCCAGCAGCCAATGGGACAGGGCGGGCACTGAAGCTTTCTTT. Translating it yields CASSQWDRAGTEAFF.

This rearrangement joins TRBV30 to TRBJ2-3, with D tentatively TRBD2 (6 bases). The CDR3 totals 13 residues. From germline, CDR1 is GTSNPN and CDR2 SVGIG (reference sequence). V was clipped by 4 bases and J by 3 bases, with 11 bases between them. The chain's CDR3 is CAWTLGRTDTQYF. The CDR3 DNA reads TGTGCCTGGACTTTGGGGAGGACAGATACGCAGTATTTT. Together with reference TRBV30 and TRBJ2-3, the CDR3 gives the full variable domain: SQTIHQWPATLVQPVGSPLSLECTVEGTSNPNLYWYRQAAGRGLQLLFYSVGIGQISSEVPQNLSASRPQDRQFILSSKKLLLSDSGFYLCAWTLGRTDTQYFGPGTRLTVL.

The V and J genes are TRBV7-2 and TRBJ2-1; unclear D gene. CDR1 is SGHTA and CDR2 is FQGNSA in the germline V gene. CDR3 size: 13 residues. The V end lost 3 bases, the J end lost 3 bases, and 6 bases lay between the germline ends. The CDR3 coding sequence is TGTGCCAGCAGCTTTAATAACTACAATGAGCAGTTCTTC. It specifies CASSFNNYNEQFF.

As to this clone: Germline is not matched at one junction end, which may reflect a read error. The V gene is TRBV7-7, the J gene TRBJ2-5; the match to TRBD1 covers 8 bases. CDR1 SSHAT and CDR2 FNYEAQ come from the germline V gene (reference sequence). CDR3 size: 15 residues. CDR3 protein: CASSFRGRGQETQYF. The DNA of the CDR3 is TGTGCTAGCAGCTTCAGGGGGCGAGGCCAAGAGACCCAGTACTTC.